This T cell receptor beta chain was identified in a study of cytomegalovirus exposure and HLA in healthy donors. Study overall: The Caucasian-associated ancestry cluster held over 65% of some 420 genotyped donors. Overall study results and limits: Later, TCR association rates were found to vary by HLA locus, highest for DRB1 and lowest for HLA-C. Earlier analysis found most TCR beta V segments productive about 87% or about 30% of the time.

This CDR3 spans 15 amino acids. V gave up 0 bases and J gave up 0 bases, with 7 bases separating them. The germline V gene encodes CDR1 SGDLS and CDR2 YYNGEE. Amplification used 60 Vbeta primers and 13 Jbeta primers. Data came from immunoSEQ multiplex PCR; TCRdb stores just in-frame clones and leaves some out. The table includes 50,000 to 70,000 clones, less than 65% detected once. Regarding this clone: The antigen is unknown.

V usage is TRBV9 and J usage is TRBJ2-1; TRBD2 might be the D (5 bases). The sample comprised PBMCs. This clonotype originated in a man between 25 and 39 years old in good health and CMV-seronegative. CDR3 nucleotides: TGTGCCAGCAGCGTAGAGGCGGGCTCCTACAATGAGCAGTTCTTC. It codes for CASSVEAGSYNEQFF.